This TCR beta chain was recorded in a study of STAT5B mutations in CD4+ large granular lymphocyte leukemia (dated by TCRdb to between 2021 and 2023). For context, the study as a whole: Among healthy controls, the CDR3 'QG' motif was associated with a particular HLA allele. The TCRbeta repertoires of CD4+ T-cell large granular lymphocyte leukemia patients were compared with the TCRbeta repertoires of healthy blood donors. Flow cytometry on FACSCanto II or FACSVerse confirmed that purified fractions exceeded 95% purity among lymphocytes. Overall study outcomes, separate from this receptor: Compared with healthy CD4+ repertoires, CD4-sorted patient repertoires appeared more clonal, and this difference remained even after the putative leukemic clones were removed. The data were not HLA-matched, and the higher clonality in CD4+ T-LGLL than in CD8+ T-LGLL could be due to the relatively small sample size. Enrichment of TRBV06-family usage was observed among the top patient clones (8/27) relative to healthy controls (2/35). Main leukemic clonotypes were private to each patient, although 25% to 30% appeared at low frequency in other patients' non-leukemic repertoires.

This clone appeared a single time. It has no known antigen specificity. It has no much larger one-base neighbor in the sample; base qualities were not kept. Healthy controls were approximately 40 blood donors whose buffy coats came from the Finnish Red Cross blood service. All TCR-sequenced material derived from peripheral blood: patient blood samples and healthy donor buffy coats. Peripheral blood mononuclear cells were isolated by Ficoll-Hypaque gradient centrifugation. CD4+ cells were purified magnetically from the buffy coats of healthy controls. The Gentra Puregene Cell and Tissue kit was used for genomic DNA extraction, and quantification was performed on a Qubit 2.0 fluorometer. From its cysteine to its phenylalanine, the CDR3 spans 15 amino acids. CDR3 DNA only is kept here, 45 bases in frame from base 1. The germline V gene (reference sequence) sets CDR1 to LNHNV and CDR2 to YYDKDF. The V and J ends are trimmed by 2 bases and 3 bases, leaving 10 bases between them.

The immunoSEQ assay at survey resolution was used to sequence TCRbeta rearrangements from genomic DNA. Turning to the authors' computational methods: A lowest detectable productive clonotype frequency of 2.59 x 10-5 was observed in the TCR sequencing data. Only productive TCRbeta rearrangements, meaning sequences that were complete and in-frame, were kept for the analyses. The clonality of each sample was calculated as Simpson clonality in the immunoSEQ Analyzer version 3.0. Based on frequency, clones were grouped as very rare, small, medium, large (1-20%) or hyperexpanded (>20%). Generation probabilities were estimated with OLGA 1.2.3, V-gene circos plots were made with VDJtools, specificities were looked up in VDJdb, and CDR3 motifs were identified with GLIPH. TCRdb re-hosts the immuneACCESS table, in-frame sequences only. Its copies lack some clones; in the studies checked, an unresolved V gene accounts for under half of them, and the cause for the rest is not known. Clone size and the V and J calls come from that table; the DNA yielded D and trimming. The sample yields around 35,000 clones; around nine tenths were counted once. The top ten clonotypes cover around 3.5% of the sample.

The sample consisted of CD4+ T cells from blood buffy coats. Recombination linked TRBV15 to TRBJ1-4; tentative D gene TRBD1, with 6 bases matching. This clonotype originated in a human donor in good health. The bases read TGTGCCACCAGCAGAAGACAGGTTCCTAATGAAAAACTGTTTTTT. Its translation is CATSRRQVPNEKLFF.